This T cell receptor (beta chain) originates from a study of cytomegalovirus exposure and HLA in healthy donors. Healthy bone marrow donors made up the donors. Germline-derived CDR1 and CDR2 are LNHDA and SQIVND (reference sequence). Trimming removed 4 bases from V and 4 bases from J; junction bases left unmatched: 6. The CDR3 spans 15 residues. It was with 60 Vbeta and 13 Jbeta primers that the PCR ran. Libraries were prepared by immunoSEQ multiplex PCR; TCRdb keeps only in-frame clonotypes and omits some of them. The profile shows roughly 120,000 clones, more than 80% of them singletons. The sequencing sample was made of PBMCs. The chain has TRBV19 and TRBJ2-1; 8 bases match TRBD1. The sequence was collected from a male donor in good health and CMV-seronegative. As DNA, the CDR3 is TGTGCCAGTAGTACCGACAGGGGTCCTTACAATGAGCAGTTCTTC. Amino acid sequence: CASSTDRGPYNEQFF. The complete variable domain, with remaining parts taken from reference TRBV19 and TRBJ2-1, reads DGGITQSPKYLFRKEGQNVTLSCEQNLNHDAMYWYRQDPGQGLRLIYYSQIVNDFQKGDIAEGYSVSREKKESFPLTVTSAQKNPTAFYLCASSTDRGPYNEQFFGPGTRLTVL.